What follows describes a single T cell receptor (beta chain). No antigen is known for it. The split of CD4+ cells yielded CD45RA+ naive and CD45RA-negative memory subsets. Sorted-subset replicate PCR reactions were performed with about 200 ng DNA, corresponding to roughly 27,000 T cell genomes. The data were produced by immunoSEQ multiplex PCR, yet TCRdb's version contains in-frame clones alone and is incomplete. The sample has under 650,000 clones; 90% to 97% are singletons. This entry comes from a study of shared clonotypes between healthy human individuals. Notes on the study in general: Rarefaction gave evidence that sorted-subset sequencing remained incomplete despite large depth. Sharing across four donors was seen in roughly 5% of naive CD4 clonotypes.

Germline CDR1 reads MNHEY; CDR2 reads SMNVEV (reference sequence). V was clipped by 8 bases and J by 7 bases; unmatched bases: 17. This CDR3 comprises 16 residues. The sequence came from a woman aged 25 to 39 in good health. The sample was naive CD4+ T cells sorted from blood. Subset indicated: CD45RA+ positively selected. The genes are TRBV27 and TRBJ2-4, with TRBD1 matching 7 bases. As DNA, the CDR3 is TGTGCCAGCCGAAACGCCCTTGGGACAGTATCCAACATTCAGTACTTC. Translating it yields CASRNALGTVSNIQYF.